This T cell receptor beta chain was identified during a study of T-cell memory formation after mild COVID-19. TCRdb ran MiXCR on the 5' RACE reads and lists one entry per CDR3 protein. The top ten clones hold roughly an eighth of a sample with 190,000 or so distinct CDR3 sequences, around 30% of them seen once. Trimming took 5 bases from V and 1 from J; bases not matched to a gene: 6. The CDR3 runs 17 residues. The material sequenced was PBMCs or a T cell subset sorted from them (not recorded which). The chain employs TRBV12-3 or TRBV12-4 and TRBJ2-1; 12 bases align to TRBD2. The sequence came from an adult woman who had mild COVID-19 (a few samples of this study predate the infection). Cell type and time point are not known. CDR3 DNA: TGTGCCAGCAGTCGCCTCGGGACTAGCGGGTCCTACAATGAGCAGTTCTTC. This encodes CASSRLGTSGSYNEQFF.